Listed here is a single TCR beta chain. Its antigen is unknown. This entry is derived from a study of cytomegalovirus exposure and HLA in healthy donors. 13 Jbeta primers and 60 Vbeta primers were used for the PCR. In the original processing: A later analysis tallied about 80 million unique TCR beta chains, about 9.9 million of them shared. The assay was immunoSEQ multiplex PCR, and TCRdb's table has in-frame clones only and misses some. V and J calls and clone size follow that table, whereas D and trimming were derived from the DNA. The sample has about 100,000 clones; approximately 70% are singletons. Study-level results: TCR beta sequences reportedly predicted most subjects' HLA-A and HLA-B alleles accurately. Around 18,000 TCR beta sequences were associated with HLA alleles at 0.05 false discovery rate in a later analysis.

The V gene's germline CDR1 is SGHNT and CDR2 YYREEE (reference sequence). V dropped 2 bases and J dropped 10 bases, with 13 bases sitting between them. The CDR3 has 14 residues. The V and J genes are TRBV5-4 and TRBJ1-6; possible D gene TRBD1, 5 bases. This sequence originates from a man aged 35 to 55 in good health and CMV-seronegative. Sequenced sample: PBMCs. CDR3 amino acids: CASSLVGAGSPLHF. The DNA for the CDR3 is TGTGCCAGCAGCTTAGTGGGCGCAGGGTCACCCCTCCACTTT.